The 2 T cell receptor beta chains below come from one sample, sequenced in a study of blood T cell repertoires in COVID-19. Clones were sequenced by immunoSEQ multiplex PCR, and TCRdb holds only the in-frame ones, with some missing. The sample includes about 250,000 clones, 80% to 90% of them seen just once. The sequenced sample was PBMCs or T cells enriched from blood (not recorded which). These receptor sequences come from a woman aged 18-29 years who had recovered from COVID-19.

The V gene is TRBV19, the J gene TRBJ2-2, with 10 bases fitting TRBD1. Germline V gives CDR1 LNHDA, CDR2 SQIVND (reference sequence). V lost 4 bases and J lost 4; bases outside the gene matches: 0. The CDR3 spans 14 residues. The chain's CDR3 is CASSRDRGTGELFF. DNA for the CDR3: TGTGCCAGTAGTAGGGACAGGGGCACCGGGGAGCTGTTTTTT.

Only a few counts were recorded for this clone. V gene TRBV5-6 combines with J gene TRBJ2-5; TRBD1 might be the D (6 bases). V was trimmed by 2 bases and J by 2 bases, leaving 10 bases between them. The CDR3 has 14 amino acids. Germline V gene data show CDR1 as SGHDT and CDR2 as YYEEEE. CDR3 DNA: TGTGCCAGCAGCTTTGGCCAGGGGCAAGAGACCCAGTACTTC. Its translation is CASSFGQGQETQYF.